This is a list of T cell receptor beta chains from one sample in a study of shared clonotypes between healthy human individuals. Data came from immunoSEQ multiplex PCR; TCRdb stores just in-frame clones and leaves some out. The data show fewer than 1 million clones, roughly 96% seen once. What was sequenced was naive CD8+ T cells sorted from blood. These receptor sequences come from a man aged 25-40 years in good health. CDR3s leave out the opening cysteine and the closing phenylalanine or tryptophan.

V gene,CDR3 protein
TRBV5-1,ASSLESGIATYEQY
TRBV2,ASSGDRVTYEQY
TRBV27,ASSLWGGSDTQY
TRBV28,ASRPDRKYSNQPQH
TRBV7-9,ASSGPPGLPYEQY
TRBV7-2,ASSLRQNYEQY
TRBV6-5,ASSPGVFGNTIY
TRBV18,ASSRQETQY
TRBV6-1,ASSERRQGIYGYT
TRBV27,ASSLLDRVDEQY
TRBV6-5,ASNHRDRYSDEQY
TRBV15,ATSRDLSYEQY
TRBV5-4,ASSFLGASGNTIY
TRBV28,ASSPRPGTGANYGYT
TRBV5-6,ASSLPPGDGAAF
TRBV28,ASSFGGSTSEQY
TRBV27,ASRFRSTDTQY
TRBV18,ASSPRGSGSAYNEQF
TRBV7-6,ASSLRASGYEQY
TRBV27,ASSLQDRVSYEQY
TRBV27,ASSQGLAGTEQY
TRBV28,ASNRVPFEQY
TRBV6-1,ASPERAGSTDTQY
TRBV5-1,ASSLDQGGYTEAF
TRBV27,ASSLSSGSSYNEQF
TRBV5-4,ASSLVGEETQY
TRBV9,ASSVGEGTQY
TRBV19,ASSSPDRYEVFDQPQH
TRBV19,AYPATNEKLF
TRBV4-1,ASSQDNRQGGVYEQY
TRBV2,ASRDSYNEQF
TRBV11-2,ASRREGSQETQY
TRBV2,ASIVGETQY
TRBV7-9,ASSLAGQTQY
TRBV7-8,ASSPYRDTKFNEQF
TRBV7-6,ASSSLSEPSTDTQY
TRBV11-2,ASSLGQIIYEQY
TRBV5-6,ASSLGLSRDTQY
TRBV19,ASSTGRTTDTQY
TRBV27,ASSFPTNEKLF
TRBV4-2,ASSQVLGGYEQY